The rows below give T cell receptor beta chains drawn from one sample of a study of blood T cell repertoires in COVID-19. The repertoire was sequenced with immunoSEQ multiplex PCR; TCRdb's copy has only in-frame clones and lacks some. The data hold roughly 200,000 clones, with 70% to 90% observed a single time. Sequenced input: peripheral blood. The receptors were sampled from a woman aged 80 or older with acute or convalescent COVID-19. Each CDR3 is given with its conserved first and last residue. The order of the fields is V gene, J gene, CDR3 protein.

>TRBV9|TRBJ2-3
CASSVGGSRWADTQYF
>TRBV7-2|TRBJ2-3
CASSLGLAGPPTDTQYF
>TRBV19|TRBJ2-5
CASSRQSGSSGETQYF
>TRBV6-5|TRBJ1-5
CASSYSQYQPQHF
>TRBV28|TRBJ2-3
CASSLGGAAGTDTQYF
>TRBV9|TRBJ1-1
CASSSPGTANTEAFF
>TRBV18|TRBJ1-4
CASSPGRGEKLFF
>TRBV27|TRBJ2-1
CASSFWGRSSYNEQFF
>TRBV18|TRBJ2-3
CASSLRLAVTDTQYF
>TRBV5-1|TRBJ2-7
CASSLGGGGPYEQYF
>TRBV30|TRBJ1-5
CAWRTKGQGGDQPQHF
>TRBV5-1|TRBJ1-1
CASSLEGRAEAFF
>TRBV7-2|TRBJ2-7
CASSPDSTRGEQYF
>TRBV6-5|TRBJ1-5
CASSPRDREFQPQHF
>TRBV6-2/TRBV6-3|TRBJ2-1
CASSIQGRSYNEQFF
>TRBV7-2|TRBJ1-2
CASSSRGTVYGYTF
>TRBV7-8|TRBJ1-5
CASSFGATRQGSVQPQHF
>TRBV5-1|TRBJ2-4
CASSLGRVAKNIQYF
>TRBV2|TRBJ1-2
CASSLTRASNYGYTF
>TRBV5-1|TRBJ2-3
CASSRDRGDTDTQYF
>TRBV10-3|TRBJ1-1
CAISERAGTTSEAFF
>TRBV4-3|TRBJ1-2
CASSQKTGPVYGYTF
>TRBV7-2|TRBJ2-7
CASSLTLQVGQYF
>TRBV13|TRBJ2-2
CASSSSGTSTGELFF
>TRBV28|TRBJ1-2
CASSWENPGQGRYGYTF
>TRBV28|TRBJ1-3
CASKQGNRNTIYF
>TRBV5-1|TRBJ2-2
CASSPRATNTGELFF
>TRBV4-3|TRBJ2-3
CASSQVSTRGDTQYF
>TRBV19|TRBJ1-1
CASSTQRGAEAFF
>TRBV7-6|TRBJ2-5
CASSPLTGGNQETQYF
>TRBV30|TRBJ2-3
CAWSGGPSTDTQYF
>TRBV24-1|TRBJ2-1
CATSDGESYNEQFF
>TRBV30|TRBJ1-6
CASTGEVYNSPLHF
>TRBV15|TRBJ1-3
CATSRDEAWGLGNTIYF
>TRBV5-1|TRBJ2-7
CASSHSGSDYEQYF
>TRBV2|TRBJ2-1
CASSDLPYNEQFF
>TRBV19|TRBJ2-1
CASSRTSGSSYNEQFF
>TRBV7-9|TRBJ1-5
CASSPDRVDQPQHF
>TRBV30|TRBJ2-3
CAWSVGTPFSTDTQYF
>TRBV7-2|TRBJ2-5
CASSSGTGFIGTEETQYF
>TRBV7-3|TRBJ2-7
CASSLGPRGTYEQYF
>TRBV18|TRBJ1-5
CASSPQTGVEIQPQHF
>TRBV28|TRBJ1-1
CASSLRHPKPEAFF
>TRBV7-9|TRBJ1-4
CASSSAWTDFDEKLFF
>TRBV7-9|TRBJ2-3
CASSFRGAGTNTQYF
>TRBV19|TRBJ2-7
CASRTDRGFPYEQYF
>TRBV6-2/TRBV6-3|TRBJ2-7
CASSFREGIGEQYF
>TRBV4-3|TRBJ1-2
CASSLPGQGFYGYTF
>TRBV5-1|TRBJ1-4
CASSLLGATNEKLFF
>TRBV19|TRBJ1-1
CASTRTENTEAFF
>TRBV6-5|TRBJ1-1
CASRRQPHHTEAFF
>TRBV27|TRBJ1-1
CASSLSIHLRTGGEAEAFF
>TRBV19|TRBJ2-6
CASTDKFESSGANVLTF
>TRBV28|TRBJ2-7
CASTSPGRGNEQYF